Listed here are 30 T cell receptor beta chains from one sample, sequenced in a study of CD8+ T cells in alopecia areata. Extracted RNA was reverse transcribed into cDNA, the sequencing template. The table came from immunoSEQ multiplex PCR; TCRdb's copy has only in-frame clones and leaves some out. The sample includes 110,000 to 150,000 clones, 45% to 65% of them seen just once. Treatment noted: oral pan-JAK inhibitor, 5-10 mg twice daily. Sequencing was performed on CD8+ T cells sorted from blood, taken at week 4, from a patient treated with tofacitinib. The receptor source for this set is a human donor with alopecia areata.

The V gene is TRBV18, the J gene TRBJ2-7; 9 bases line up with TRBD1. V lost 5 bases, J lost 3 bases, and 5 bases stayed unmatched. The CDR3 is made up of 14 amino acids. Germline V CDR1 and CDR2: KGHSH, LQKENI. The CDR3 here is CASSSRDRVYEQYF. Written as DNA, the CDR3 is TGTGCCAGCTCATCCCGGGACAGGGTCTACGAGCAGTACTTC.

This clone is medium-sized within its sample. In nucleotides, the CDR3 is TGTGCCACACTCCTCCGGGAATCCACAGATACGCAGTATTTT. Its protein product is CATLLRESTDTQYF. The chain carries TRBV2 and TRBJ2-3, with D tentatively TRBD2 (5 bases). Germline V lookup: CDR1 SNHLY, CDR2 FYNNEI. V lost 10 bases, J lost 2 bases, and 16 bases lay in between. CDR3 size: 14 residues.

The chain employs TRBV6-5 and TRBJ1-2; 8 positions match TRBD1. The germline CDR1 and CDR2 sequences are MNHEY and SVGAGI. The CDR3 covers 15 residues. V lost 5 bases to trimming and J lost 6 bases; unmatched junction nucleotides: 11. CDR3 sequence: CASSPTGGRIDGYTF. Here the CDR3 DNA reads TGTGCCAGCAGTCCAACAGGGGGGCGTATCGATGGCTACACCTTC.

Remarks on this clone: At one end, the junction sequence differs from germline, possibly due to a read error. CDR3: CASSLGGKIGF. DNA for the CDR3: TGTGCCAGCAGCTTAGGCGGGAAGATTGGGTTC. This chain uses TRBV7-9 with TRBJ2-4, with D perhaps matching TRBD2 (6 bases). CDR1 SEHNR and CDR2 FQNEAQ come from the germline V gene (reference sequence). This CDR3 has 11 residues. Combining the CDR3 with reference TRBV7-9 and TRBJ2-4 gives the whole variable domain DTGVSQNPRHKITKRGQNVTFRCDPISEHNRLYWYRQTLGQGPEFLTYFQNEAQLEKSRLLSDRFSAERPKGSFSTLEIQRTEQGDSAMYLCASSLGGKIGFGAGTRLSVL.

The chain recombines TRBV15 with TRBJ2-3; D perhaps matches TRBD2 (6 bases). V was trimmed by 3 bases and J by 2 bases, leaving 9 bases between them. The length of the CDR3 is 14 residues. Per germline, CDR1 LNHNV and CDR2 YYDKDF (reference sequence). This CDR3 reads CATSRGLVTDTQYF. The CDR3 nucleotides read TGTGCCACCAGCAGGGGACTTGTCACAGATACGCAGTATTTT.

V usage is TRBV5-4 and J usage is TRBJ1-1; maybe TRBD1 (6 bases). The length of the CDR3 is 16 residues. The V end was cut by 0 bases, the J end by 6 bases, with 18 bases between. Germline CDR1 SGHNT, CDR2 YYREEE (reference sequence). The CDR3 nucleotides read TGTGCCAGCAGCTTGGATTGGGGGGGACAAGCCGCTGAAGCTTTCTTT. Protein product: CASSLDWGGQAAEAFF.

The V call is TRBV30, the J call TRBJ2-5; D may match TRBD1 or TRBD2 (5 bases each). This CDR3 has 13 residues. V gave up 4 bases and J gave up 0 bases, with 9 bases separating them. Germline V CDR1 and CDR2: GTSNPN, SVGIG (reference sequence). This chain's CDR3 is CAWTTGHQETQYF. In DNA form, the CDR3 reads TGTGCCTGGACCACGGGACACCAAGAGACCCAGTACTTC. The full variable domain, with the rest looked up from reference TRBV30 and TRBJ2-5, is SQTIHQWPATLVQPVGSPLSLECTVEGTSNPNLYWYRQAAGRGLQLLFYSVGIGQISSEVPQNLSASRPQDRQFILSSKKLLLSDSGFYLCAWTTGHQETQYFGPGTRLLVL.

V is TRBV5-1 and J is TRBJ2-7, with D unresolved. The CDR3 spans 14 residues. The germline V gene has CDR1 SGHRS and CDR2 YFSETQ. V was cut by 1 base and J by 4 bases, with 12 bases left in between. CDR3 coding DNA: TGCGCCAGCAGCTTGTACGACCAAGGGTACGAGCAGTACTTC. This translates into CASSLYDQGYEQYF.

This chain uses TRBV13 with TRBJ2-7; 11 bases map to TRBD2. With V trimmed by 3 bases and J by 4 bases, 8 bases remained unmatched. CDR1 and CDR2 from the germline V gene are PRHDT and FYEKMQ (reference sequence). This CDR3 is 16 amino acids long. The CDR3 DNA follows: TGTGCCAGCAGCTTCGGGACTAGCGGATCCGGGTACGAGCAGTACTTC. It encodes CASSFGTSGSGYEQYF. Filled out from reference TRBV13 and TRBJ2-7, the complete variable domain reads AAGVIQSPRHLIKEKRETATLKCYPIPRHDTVYWYQQGPGQDPQFLISFYEKMQSDKGSIPDRFSAQQFSDYHSELNMSSLELGDSALYFCASSFGTSGSGYEQYFGPGTRLTVT.

The J gene is TRBJ2-7, the V gene TRBV29-1, with TRBD1 matching over 8 bases. Unmatched junction bases numbered 9, after V lost 7 bases and J lost 1 base. CDR3 length equals 14 residues. Germline values: CDR1 SQVTM, CDR2 ANQGSEA. CDR3 nucleotide sequence: TGCAGCGCGACGAGTAGGACAGGGTCCTACGAGCAGTACTTC. Amino acids: CSATSRTGSYEQYF.

CDR3: CASSPSEGGNQPQHF. DNA for the CDR3: TGTGCCAGCAGTCCCTCCGAGGGAGGCAATCAGCCCCAGCATTTT. The J gene is TRBJ1-5, the V gene TRBV27; D uncertain. Trimming took 5 bases from V and 2 from J, leaving 13 bases between them. Germline assignment: CDR1 MNHEY and CDR2 SMNVEV (reference sequence). There are 15 residues in the CDR3.

There are a few counts of this clone. V gene TRBV27 combines with J gene TRBJ1-6; D is perhaps TRBD1 (6 bases). Germline lookup yields CDR1 MNHEY and CDR2 SMNVEV (reference sequence). Trimming pared 10 bases from V and 10 bases from J, leaving 17 bases between. This CDR3 contains 13 residues. The CDR3 reads CATSDGGASPLHF. CDR3 DNA: TGTGCCACCTCAGACGGGGGGGCGTCACCCCTCCACTTT.

In this sample, this clone turned up a few times. V and J are TRBV30 and TRBJ2-3; tentative D call: TRBD2 (5 bases). CDR3 size: 12 residues. Trimming shortened V by 4 bases and J by 3 bases, and 8 bases separated the two germline ends. The V gene's germline CDR1 is GTSNPN and CDR2 SVGIG (reference sequence). CDR3 nucleotides: TGTGCCTGGACGTCGGGGACAGATACGCAGTATTTT. It specifies CAWTSGTDTQYF.

This chain connects TRBV30 to TRBJ2-1, with 13 bases matching TRBD2. The V gene end was trimmed by 3 bases and the J gene end by 3 bases; junction bases not matched to a gene: 14. This CDR3 comprises 19 residues. The germline CDR1 and CDR2 sequences are GTSNPN and SVGIG (reference sequence). CDR3 region: CAWSGDSGLAGRFYNEQFF. In DNA form, the CDR3 reads TGTGCCTGGAGCGGAGATTCGGGACTAGCGGGGCGTTTCTACAATGAGCAGTTCTTC.

This chain uses TRBV19 with TRBJ1-1; possibly TRBD1 for D (6 bases). V was cut by 9 bases and J by 6 bases, with 20 bases left in between. The germline V gene has CDR1 LNHDA and CDR2 SQIVND (reference sequence). The CDR3 sequence is 14 residues long. The CDR3 here is CASEASGAGPEAFF. DNA of the CDR3: TGTGCCAGCGAAGCATCGGGGGCGGGACCTGAAGCTTTCTTT.

This clone was picked up a small number of times. V and J are TRBV29-1 and TRBJ2-1; a weak D match, TRBD1 (6 bases). The CDR3 covers 15 residues. Trimming stripped 0 bases from V and 8 bases from J, with 17 bases between. Germline V CDR1 and CDR2: SQVTM, ANQGSEA. CDR3 nucleotide sequence: TGCAGCGTTGAAGATCTAGGACAGACGAGGGATGAGCAGTTCTTC. This gives the protein CSVEDLGQTRDEQFF.

This clone has just a few counts. The CDR3 DNA reads TGTGCCAGCAGCCAAATCACCGAGTCTAGCGGGGGGGTAGAGACCCAGTACTTC. Protein sequence: CASSQITESSGGVETQYF. The V call is TRBV4-2, the J call TRBJ2-5; 12 nucleotides match TRBD2. This CDR3 comprises 18 residues. The germline CDR1 and CDR2 sequences are LGHNA and YNFKEQ. V lost 2 bases, J lost 4 bases, and 11 bases stayed unmatched.

The rearrangement joins TRBV6-5 to TRBJ1-1; a weak D match, TRBD1 (5 bases). CDR3 size: 13 residues. V dropped 6 bases and J dropped 1 base, with 9 bases sitting between them. Germline assignment: CDR1 MNHEY and CDR2 SVGAGI. The CDR3: CASSDTGNTEAFF. DNA of the CDR3: TGTGCCAGCAGCGACACAGGGAACACTGAAGCTTTCTTT.

The CDR3 DNA reads TGTGCCAGCACCCCAGCCAGGGGGGGCAAAGAGACCCAGTACTTC. It is translated as CASTPARGGKETQYF. This rearrangement joins TRBV7-9 to TRBJ2-5; D might be TRBD1 or TRBD2, each matching 7 bases. The CDR3 extends over 15 amino acids. The V end lost 7 bases, the J end lost 3 bases, and 18 bases lay between the germline ends. Germline values: CDR1 SEHNR, CDR2 FQNEAQ (reference sequence).

The CDR3 sequence: CASSYSIPRTGNEQFF. The CDR3 DNA follows: TGTGCCAGCAGTTACTCTATACCGAGGACCGGGAATGAGCAGTTCTTC. The chain couples TRBV6-5 to TRBJ2-1; D is undetermined. CDR1 is MNHEY, CDR2 SVGAGI, per germline. Trimming shortened V by 0 bases and J by 7 bases, and 16 bases separated the two germline ends. The CDR3 spans 16 residues.

The V call is TRBV10-2, the J call TRBJ2-2; D is ambiguous. The CDR3 runs to 12 residues. Trimming shortened V by 8 bases and J by 2 bases, and 6 bases separated the two germline ends. CDR1 and CDR2 (germline): WSHSY, SAAADI. CDR3: CASQANTGELFF. As DNA, the CDR3 is TGCGCCAGCCAAGCTAACACCGGGGAGCTGTTTTTT.

V gene TRBV9 combines with J gene TRBJ1-2; 8 bases are shared with TRBD1. Looked up from germline, CDR1 is SGDLS and CDR2 is YYNGEE. Losses at the gene ends were 4 bases for V and 6 bases for J; bases not matched to a gene: 5. The CDR3 covers 13 residues. The CDR3 spells CASSPQGANGYTF. CDR3 bases: TGTGCCAGCAGCCCCCAGGGGGCGAATGGCTACACCTTC.

This chain joins TRBV7-9 and TRBJ2-7, with D possibly being TRBD1 (6 bases). V was clipped by 6 bases and J by 5 bases, with 20 bases between them. This CDR3 spans 15 amino acids. Germline lookup yields CDR1 SEHNR and CDR2 FQNEAQ (reference sequence). CDR3 in DNA: TGTGCCAGCAGGCTAACAGGGTTCGGGGTGAACGAGCAGTACTTC. Translated, it gives CASRLTGFGVNEQYF.

The chain employs TRBV30 and TRBJ1-2, with TRBD1 as a possible D gene (6 bases). Germline CDR1 reads GTSNPN; CDR2 reads SVGIG (reference sequence). The germline V and J ends were trimmed by 3 bases and 3 bases, with 14 bases remaining between them. The CDR3 covers 14 residues. The CDR3 DNA follows: TGTGCCTGGAGGGGCCCGGGGGCCGACTATGGCTACACCTTC. Amino acids: CAWRGPGADYGYTF.

This sequence joins TRBV7-9 and TRBJ2-1; D is perhaps TRBD2 (5 bases). The CDR3 sequence is 12 residues long. Per germline, CDR1 SEHNR and CDR2 FQNEAQ (reference sequence). The V end was cut by 5 bases, the J end by 9 bases, with 11 bases between. CDR3: CASSPGVTEQFF. CDR3 bases: TGTGCCAGCAGCCCCGGGGTTACTGAGCAGTTCTTC.

This clone turned up a few times. J is TRBJ2-3 and V is TRBV5-4; TRBD2 matches at 9 bases. The CDR3 spans 17 residues. CDR1 and CDR2 (germline): SGHNT, YYREEE (reference sequence). After removal of 4 bases from V and 2 bases from J, the junction contained 11 bases not matched to a gene. CDR3 sequence reads: CASSQDLGGGATDTQYF. The CDR3 region has the DNA TGTGCCAGCAGCCAAGATCTGGGCGGGGGGGCCACAGATACGCAGTATTTT.

This clone has more than one count but fewer than ten. The V and J genes are TRBV30 and TRBJ1-1; D call uncertain. The germline V and J ends were trimmed by 1 base and 5 bases, with 20 bases remaining between them. CDR3 length: 16 residues. In germline, CDR1 is GTSNPN, CDR2 SVGIG (reference sequence). This CDR3 reads CAWSAAGSVAGTEAFF. CDR3 in DNA: TGTGCCTGGAGTGCTGCAGGCAGCGTGGCGGGTACTGAAGCTTTCTTT.

As regards this clone: Within the sample, other DNA sequences also encode this same CDR3. The rearrangement uses TRBV6-4 and TRBJ2-1; 11 bases map to TRBD2. Looked up from germline, CDR1 is MRHNA and CDR2 is SNTAGT. The CDR3 consists of 15 residues. J gave up 2 bases and V 3 bases, and 0 bases lay outside the gene matches. This CDR3 is CASSDSGGAYNEQFF. The CDR3 DNA reads as TGTGCCAGCAGTGATAGCGGGGGGGCCTACAATGAGCAGTTCTTC.

This clone was counted a single time. The chain carries TRBV4-2 and TRBJ2-2, with D perhaps matching TRBD2 (5 bases). The CDR3 is made up of 17 amino acids. V dropped 0 bases and J dropped 8 bases, with 19 bases sitting between them. Germline-derived CDR1 and CDR2 are LGHNA and YNFKEQ. The CDR3 DNA reads as TGTGCCAGCAGCCAAGATCTCGAACCGAGGGCGTCGGGGGAGCTGTTTTTT. It is translated as CASSQDLEPRASGELFF.

This clone was seen a few times. V usage is TRBV15 and J usage is TRBJ1-5; weak D call: TRBD1 (6 bases). From germline, CDR1 is LNHNV and CDR2 YYDKDF (reference sequence). Trimming stripped 2 bases from V and 7 bases from J, with 12 bases between. The CDR3 is 14 amino acids. This CDR3 is CATSRPGAGQPQHF. The CDR3 region has the DNA TGTGCCACCAGCAGACCAGGGGCCGGCCAGCCCCAGCATTTT.